This T cell receptor (beta chain) was identified in a study of blood T cell repertoires in COVID-19. Study in general: The cDNA or gDNA used as material had been derived from T cells, B-cell-depleted T cells, or PBMCs.

The V gene lost 5 bases and the J gene lost 0 bases, with 10 bases spanning the gap. From germline, CDR1 is LGHDT and CDR2 YNNKEL (reference sequence). The CDR3 consists of 15 residues. Assay: immunoSEQ multiplex PCR; the TCRdb copy retains only in-frame clones and omits some. This sample yields about 76,000 clones, of which roughly 90% are seen a single time; over 15% belongs to the top ten. The material sequenced was peripheral blood. V is TRBV3-1 (or the pseudogene TRBV3-2) and J is TRBJ1-4, with D possibly matching TRBD1 (5 bases). The receptor comes from a human donor in a cohort sampled during active COVID-19. The DNA for the CDR3 is TGTGCCAGCAGCTCGCAGGGCACAACTAATGAAAAACTGTTTTTT. Translated: CASSSQGTTNEKLFF.